Each of the 27 T cell receptor beta chains below was sequenced from the same sample in a study of blood T cell repertoires in COVID-19. Sequenced by immunoSEQ multiplex PCR; TCRdb stores in-frame clones only, minus some. This table has under 200,000 clones, around 91% appearing once. Sequenced sample: PBMCs or T cells enriched from blood (not recorded which). The source is a woman aged 18-30 years who had recovered from COVID-19.

The chain links TRBV19 to TRBJ1-5; D is unresolved. The CDR3 runs to 14 residues. V lost 6 bases and J lost 3, with 12 bases in between. The V gene's germline CDR1 is LNHDA and CDR2 SQIVND (reference sequence). The CDR3 region has the DNA TGTGCCAGTAGAGGCGGAACCTACAATCAGCCCCAGCATTTT. Protein product: CASRGGTYNQPQHF.

The sample holds one count of this clone. V gene TRBV5-1 combines with J gene TRBJ2-2, with D perhaps TRBD1 (6 bases). V was shortened by 6 bases and J by 0 bases, with 12 bases between the two germline ends. CDR1 is SGHRS, CDR2 YFSETQ, per germline. The CDR3 contains 15 residues. In DNA, the CDR3 is TGCGCCAGCACGGGACACCGTTCGAACACCGGGGAGCTGTTTTTT. Translation: CASTGHRSNTGELFF.

The table lists this clone with a count of one. The chain recombines TRBV5-1 with TRBJ2-1; maybe TRBD1 (5 bases). Trimming cost V 1 base and J 9 bases, with 11 bases left between them. Germline CDR1 reads SGHRS; CDR2 reads YFSETQ. This CDR3 has 13 residues. CDR3 DNA: TGCGCCAGCAGCTTGTCACAGGTTTCTGAGCAGTTCTTC. Protein sequence: CASSLSQVSEQFF.

The chain uses TRBV9 and TRBJ2-7; D is uncertain. The germline gives CDR1 SGDLS, CDR2 YYNGEE. V shed 0 bases and J shed 0 bases, with 7 bases lying between them. The CDR3 contains 14 residues. CDR3: CASSVDTNSYEQYF. CDR3 bases: TGTGCCAGCAGCGTAGACACAAACTCCTACGAGCAGTACTTC.

The chain is built from TRBV4-1 and TRBJ2-1; D might be TRBD2 (5 bases). V shed 5 bases and J shed 0 bases, with 11 bases lying between them. Germline-derived CDR1 and CDR2 are MGHRA and YSYEKL. CDR3 length equals 15 residues. CDR3 protein: CASSSSGYSYNEQFF. Written as DNA, the CDR3 is TGCGCCAGCAGCAGTTCGGGATACTCCTACAATGAGCAGTTCTTC.

The table lists this clone with a count of one. V gene TRBV2 combines with J gene TRBJ1-1; possibly TRBD1 for D (6 bases). The CDR3 spans 13 residues. Germline V gives CDR1 SNHLY, CDR2 FYNNEI. Trimming removed 9 bases at V and 5 bases at J, with 16 bases between. The DNA of the CDR3 is TGTGCCAGTAGACAGGTAACGGGGACTGAAGCTTTCTTT. Amino acid sequence: CASRQVTGTEAFF.

This chain connects TRBV7-3 to TRBJ2-2; D gene unclear. This CDR3 is 13 amino acids long. Trimming took 2 bases from V and 6 from J, leaving 7 bases between them. Germline V gives CDR1 SGHTA, CDR2 FQGTGA. CDR3 in DNA: TGTGCCAGCAGCTTATCCTACCCCGGGGAGCTGTTTTTT. This translates into CASSLSYPGELFF.

This clone has just a few counts. The chain links TRBV28 to TRBJ1-5, with 7 bases lining up with TRBD1. The CDR3 is made up of 12 amino acids. Germline CDR1 and CDR2: MDHEN and SYDVKM. V shed 6 bases, J shed 10 bases, and the junction held 6 bases outside the gene matches. Here the CDR3 DNA reads TGTGCCAGCAGGAACCGACAGGGCCCCCAGCATTTT. Its translation: CASRNRQGPQHF.

The chain uses TRBV5-1 and TRBJ2-5, with D tentatively TRBD2 (6 bases). V lost 3 bases to trimming and J lost 4 bases, with 10 bases between them. This CDR3 spans 13 amino acids. Germline V gene lookup returns CDR1 SGHRS and CDR2 YFSETQ. The CDR3 sequence is CASSWIGGETQYF. The CDR3 DNA reads as TGCGCCAGCAGCTGGATCGGGGGAGAGACCCAGTACTTC.

This chain joins TRBV12-3 or TRBV12-4 and TRBJ2-7; D may be TRBD2 (6 bases). Trimming stripped 3 bases from V and 2 bases from J, with 8 bases between. The CDR3 runs to 13 residues. As DNA, the CDR3 is TGTGCCAGCAGTTTGGGGGGACCCTACGAGCAGTACTTC. Translated, it gives CASSLGGPYEQYF.

The chain is built from TRBV3-1 (or the pseudogene TRBV3-2) and TRBJ1-2, with 8 bases that match TRBD1. The CDR3 has 12 amino acids. CDR1 and CDR2 from the germline V gene are LGHDT and YNNKEL (reference sequence). Unmatched junction bases numbered 9, after V lost 5 bases and J lost 13 bases. The CDR3 protein is CASSAGQDPGTF. The CDR3 bases are TGTGCCAGCAGCGCGGGACAGGACCCCGGCACCTTC.

The chain uses TRBV19 and TRBJ2-3; 8 bases align to TRBD1. CDR3 size: 18 residues. With V trimmed by 0 bases and J by 4 bases, 12 bases remained unmatched. Germline V gene sequence: CDR1 LNHDA, CDR2 SQIVND (reference sequence). CDR3 protein: CASSIEPAVAGGADTQYF. In DNA form, the CDR3 reads TGTGCCAGTAGTATAGAGCCGGCTGTGGCAGGGGGCGCAGATACGCAGTATTTT.

The chain employs TRBV6-1 and TRBJ1-1; D is perhaps TRBD1 (6 bases). Trimming stripped 0 bases from V and 7 bases from J, with 9 bases between. CDR1 is MNHNS, CDR2 SASEGT, per germline. The CDR3 runs 13 residues. CDR3 sequence: CASSEADRGEAFF. The CDR3 DNA reads TGTGCCAGCAGTGAAGCGGACAGAGGTGAAGCTTTCTTT.

As for this clone: The same CDR3 can be traced to other DNA sequences in this sample. The V call is TRBV5-1, the J call TRBJ1-1; tentative D call: TRBD1 (5 bases). The CDR3 contains 15 residues. Germline V gives CDR1 SGHRS, CDR2 YFSETQ. V was clipped by 0 bases and J by 2 bases, with 11 bases between them. The CDR3 region is CASSLALGGNTEAFF. Written as DNA, the CDR3 is TGCGCCAGCAGCTTGGCCTTGGGGGGTAACACTGAAGCTTTCTTT.

The rearrangement joins TRBV6-5 to TRBJ1-1; 9 bases are a match to TRBD1. The CDR3 has 16 amino acids. Looked up from germline, CDR1 is MNHEY and CDR2 is SVGAGI. With 2 bases clipped from V and 2 bases from J, the junction kept 6 bases outside the gene matches. CDR3 residues: CASSYRQGGFNTEAFF. The CDR3 DNA reads TGTGCCAGCAGTTACCGACAGGGGGGGTTTAACACTGAAGCTTTCTTT.

V and J are TRBV19 and TRBJ2-7; 13 bases line up with TRBD2. Trimming removed 7 bases from V and 4 bases from J; junction bases left unmatched: 13. Looked up from germline, CDR1 is LNHDA and CDR2 is SQIVND (reference sequence). The CDR3 sequence is 17 residues long. CDR3 sequence reads: CASTPPRTSGRVYEQYF. CDR3 DNA sequence: TGTGCCAGTACCCCCCCTCGGACTAGCGGGAGAGTGTACGAGCAGTACTTC.

V gene TRBV28 combines with J gene TRBJ2-3; 9 nucleotides align to TRBD2. J lost 6 bases, V lost 4 bases, and 17 bases had no gene match. The CDR3 runs to 18 residues. Germline V lookup: CDR1 MDHEN, CDR2 SYDVKM. The CDR3 protein is CASSSLLAAGGNGDTQYF. CDR3 DNA: TGTGCCAGCAGTTCCCTCCTGGCGGCGGGAGGGAATGGTGATACGCAGTATTTT.

This rearrangement joins TRBV5-1 to TRBJ2-2, with 10 bases aligning to TRBD1. The V and J ends lost 5 bases and 3 bases, in that order; junction bases with no gene match: 10. The CDR3 extends over 17 amino acids. Germline CDR1 is SGHRS and CDR2 is YFSETQ. For the CDR3, the DNA is TGCGCCAGCAGGAGTCCGGGACAGGGGACGTACACCGGGGAGCTGTTTTTT. Its protein is CASRSPGQGTYTGELFF.

The chain is built from TRBV3-1 (or the pseudogene TRBV3-2) and TRBJ2-1, with D possibly TRBD2 on 5 matching bases. In germline, CDR1 is LGHDT, CDR2 YNNKEL (reference sequence). V was clipped by 2 bases and J by 0 bases, with 23 bases between them. This CDR3 spans 20 amino acids. CDR3 in DNA: TGTGCCAGCAGCCAACCCCCCATGGGAGTATTCCCGAGCTCCTACAATGAGCAGTTCTTC. Its translation: CASSQPPMGVFPSSYNEQFF.

This chain connects TRBV5-6 to TRBJ2-1; D unresolved. This CDR3 has 15 amino acids. V shed 0 bases and J shed 0 bases, with 7 bases lying between them. Per the germline V gene, CDR1 is SGHDT and CDR2 is YYEEEE. The CDR3, as DNA: TGTGCCAGCAGCTTGGGCCTGAGCTCCTACAATGAGCAGTTCTTC. This encodes CASSLGLSSYNEQFF.

The chain joins TRBV2 to TRBJ1-5; D is unclear. Trimming shortened V by 8 bases and J by 3 bases, and 11 bases separated the two germline ends. This CDR3 has 13 amino acids. Germline CDR1 and CDR2: SNHLY and FYNNEI. CDR3 in amino acids: CASCGELNQPQHF. The CDR3 region has the DNA TGTGCCAGCTGCGGGGAACTCAATCAGCCCCAGCATTTT. Based on the CDR3 plus reference TRBV2 and TRBJ1-5, the full variable domain is EPEVTQTPSHQVTQMGQEVILRCVPISNHLYFYWYRQILGQKVEFLVSFYNNEISEKSEIFDDQFSVERPDGSNFTLKIRSTKLEDSAMYFCASCGELNQPQHFGDGTRLSIL.

The rearrangement uses TRBV12-5 and TRBJ1-1; D is undetermined. CDR3 length: 12 amino acids. V lost 4 bases to trimming and J lost 4 bases, with 7 bases between them. The germline V gene has CDR1 LGHNT and CDR2 FRNRAP. The CDR3 reads CASGSRSTEAFF. CDR3 nucleotides: TGTGCTAGTGGTTCCCGCAGCACTGAAGCTTTCTTT.

The J gene is TRBJ2-2, the V gene TRBV30, with 9 nucleotides matching TRBD2. Germline values: CDR1 GTSNPN, CDR2 SVGIG (reference sequence). V lost 3 bases and J lost 2; bases outside the gene matches: 7. The CDR3 spans 16 residues. This CDR3 is CAWSPTSGRNTGELFF. The CDR3 bases are TGTGCCTGGAGCCCGACTAGCGGAAGAAACACCGGGGAGCTGTTTTTT.

This rearrangement joins TRBV6-5 to TRBJ2-7; TRBD2 agrees at 8 bases. Germline CDR1 MNHEY, CDR2 SVGAGI. CDR3 size: 14 residues. V was pared by 6 bases and J by 5 bases, with 9 bases of the junction left unmatched. The chain's CDR3 is CASRATSDVDEQYF. DNA of the CDR3: TGTGCCAGCAGGGCGACTAGCGATGTCGACGAGCAGTACTTC.

The chain employs TRBV6-5 and TRBJ2-5, with TRBD2 identical over 10 bases. V lost 0 bases and J lost 3; bases outside the gene matches: 4. The germline V gene has CDR1 MNHEY and CDR2 SVGAGI. The CDR3 runs to 16 residues. CDR3 DNA sequence: TGTGCCAGCAGTTACTCCCCTAGCGGGAGTAAAGAGACCCAGTACTTC. Its translation: CASSYSPSGSKETQYF.

This chain connects TRBV30 to TRBJ1-6; tentatively, D is TRBD1 (5 bases). The CDR3 loop spans 11 amino acids. V lost 1 base to trimming and J lost 13 bases, with 8 bases between them. Germline V gene sequence: CDR1 GTSNPN, CDR2 SVGIG (reference sequence). This CDR3 reads CAWSETGPLHF. CDR3 nucleotides: TGTGCCTGGAGTGAAACAGGTCCCCTCCACTTT. Supplemented by reference TRBV30 and TRBJ1-6, the full variable domain reads SQTIHQWPATLVQPVGSPLSLECTVEGTSNPNLYWYRQAAGRGLQLLFYSVGIGQISSEVPQNLSASRPQDRQFILSSKKLLLSDSGFYLCAWSETGPLHFGNGTRLTVT.

This sequence joins TRBV30 and TRBJ1-6; the D gene is possibly TRBD1 (5 bases). CDR1 GTSNPN and CDR2 SVGIG come from the germline V gene (reference sequence). There are 12 residues in the CDR3. V gave up 5 bases and J gave up 10 bases, with 12 bases separating them. CDR3 sequence: CAWGHNNSPLHF. In DNA form, the CDR3 reads TGTGCCTGGGGACACAACAACTCACCCCTCCACTTT.